This entry is about one T cell receptor (beta chain). The antigen is not known. Germline CDR1 reads MNHEY; CDR2 reads SVGEGT. V was shortened by 5 bases and J by 3 bases, with 13 bases between the two germline ends. This CDR3 contains 14 residues. This sample was included in a study of T cells in Graves' hyperthyroidism and ophthalmopathy. Study-wide points: Within blood appeared most thyroid clonotypes that had expanded above 0.001. Ophthalmopathy was separated from stable hyperthyroidism by a 13 V-J model.

This sample holds PBMCs from 8 to 10 ml fresh peripheral blood. It was RNA transcripts that yielded the amplified TCR beta CDR3 regions. Researchers ran a first-round RT-PCR on the TCR CDR3 using the HTBI primer set. TCRdb fed the multiplex PCR reads into MiXCR, producing one record per CDR3 protein. The sample holds some 550,000 distinct CDR3 sequences; around 21% are singletons and the top ten take roughly 29%. Sequencing was performed on blood. The gene calls are TRBV6-2 or TRBV6-3 and TRBJ1-1, with no clear D. The TCR was taken from a man aged 18 to 29 with Graves' hyperthyroidism. CDR3 sequence (DNA): TGTGCCAGCAGTCACGGACTACGGGACACTGAAGCTTTCTTT. Protein sequence: CASSHGLRDTEAFF.